The 24 T cell receptor beta chains given below trace back to one sample, sequenced in a study of blood T cells in healthy people across ages. Sample-barcoded 5' priming and a J-beta primer mix drove a second PCR of roughly 7 to 11 cycles. Using its own MiXCR run on the 5' RACE reads, TCRdb lists one record per CDR3 protein. The sample has hundreds of thousands of distinct CDR3 sequences, around 50% seen once. The sequencing sample was made of blood. All receptors derive from a man aged 35 to 55 in good health.

The J gene is TRBJ2-3, the V gene TRBV5-8, with D unclear. The CDR3 covers 14 residues. CDR1 and CDR2 from the germline V gene are SGHTS and YDEGEE. V was cut by 3 bases and J by 5 bases, with 13 bases left in between. This chain's CDR3 is CASSWTTSGDTQYF. In DNA, the CDR3 is TGTGCCAGCAGCTGGACCACCAGTGGAGATACGCAGTATTTT. Full variable domain (rest looked up from reference TRBV5-8 and TRBJ2-3): EAGVTQSPTHLIKTRGQQATLRCSPISGHTSVYWYQQALGLGLQFLLWYDEGEERNRGNFPPRFSGRQFPNYSSELNVNALELEDSALYLCASSWTTSGDTQYFGPGTRLTVL.

The chain links TRBV6-5 to TRBJ2-7, with 8 bases aligning to TRBD1. J was trimmed by 3 bases and V by 0 bases; bases with no gene match: 7. Germline V lookup: CDR1 MNHEY, CDR2 SVGAGI. This CDR3 is built from 16 residues. The CDR3 sequence is CASSYSESGQGYEQYF. The CDR3 nucleotides are TGTGCCAGCAGTTACTCGGAAAGCGGACAGGGCTACGAGCAGTACTTC.

Here the CDR3 reads CSARGGQGQETQYF. In nucleotides, the CDR3 is TGCAGTGCTAGGGGTGGACAGGGACAAGAGACCCAGTACTTC. The chain employs TRBV20-1 and TRBJ2-5, with TRBD1 matching 8 bases. CDR1 is DFQATT and CDR2 is SNEGSKA in the germline V gene (reference sequence). The CDR3 runs to 14 residues. Losses at the gene ends were 3 bases for V and 2 bases for J; bases not matched to a gene: 5.

The chain has TRBV3-1 and TRBJ2-5; 10 bases map to TRBD2. Trimming at V came to 1 base and at J to 5 bases, leaving 4 bases not matched to a gene. This CDR3 is built from 15 residues. Germline V gives CDR1 LGHDT, CDR2 YNNKEL (reference sequence). CDR3 residues: CASSQASGGLETQYF. The CDR3 coding sequence is TGTGCCAGCAGCCAAGCTAGCGGGGGATTGGAGACCCAGTACTTC.

In this sample, this clonotype turned up a few times. The rearrangement joins TRBV4-1 to TRBJ2-3; perhaps TRBD2 as D (6 bases). CDR1 is MGHRA and CDR2 is YSYEKL in the germline V gene. The CDR3 runs to 16 residues. V was cut by 8 bases and J by 4 bases, with 22 bases left in between. The CDR3 region has the DNA TGCGCCAGCCGCGAACGAAGCGGGCTCGCGGCAGATACGCAGTATTTT. This sequence encodes CASRERSGLAADTQYF.

The chain recombines TRBV24-1 with TRBJ2-3; tentative D call: TRBD1 (5 bases). CDR3 length: 17 amino acids. The V gene's germline CDR1 is KGHDR and CDR2 SFDVKD. Trimming removed 4 bases at V and 5 bases at J, with 21 bases between. Here the CDR3 DNA reads TGTGCCACCAGTGACCCCGCGAAAGGGATTAGGGGAGATACGCAGTATTTT. Protein: CATSDPAKGIRGDTQYF.

CDR3 bases: TGCGCCAGCAGCTTGTATCAGGGTAGTAATTCACCCCTCCACTTT. Its protein is CASSLYQGSNSPLHF. The rearrangement joins TRBV5-1 to TRBJ1-6; maybe TRBD1 (5 bases). V shed 1 base and J shed 6 bases, with 11 bases lying between them. From germline, CDR1 is SGHRS and CDR2 YFSETQ. The CDR3 is 15 amino acids.

The rearrangement joins TRBV12-3 or TRBV12-4 to TRBJ2-5, with D unresolved. This CDR3 contains 13 residues. Trimming took off 3 bases at V and 7 bases at J, with 12 bases between the two ends. The CDR3 region is CASSLPPTWTQYF. The CDR3 bases are TGTGCCAGCAGTTTGCCCCCAACGTGGACCCAGTACTTC.

J is TRBJ2-7 and V is TRBV29-1; 7 positions agree with TRBD1. Losses at the gene ends were 5 bases for V and 6 bases for J; bases not matched to a gene: 16. The germline V gene has CDR1 SQVTM and CDR2 ANQGSEA. The CDR3 is made up of 15 amino acids. The CDR3 bases are TGCAGCGTTATGACAGGGTACTCCCAGAGGGGCGAGCAGTACTTC. It specifies CSVMTGYSQRGEQYF.

This clonotype was seen once. J is TRBJ2-7 and V is TRBV6-1, with 7 bases fitting TRBD2. The CDR3 is 13 residues long. V was clipped by 4 bases and J by 5 bases; unmatched bases: 5. Germline V lookup: CDR1 MNHNS, CDR2 SASEGT. The CDR3 region has the DNA TGTGCCAGCAGTGGGGAGGGTCGCAACGAGCAGTACTTC. Translation gives CASSGEGRNEQYF.

This chain uses TRBV20-1 with TRBJ2-5, with D uncertain. The CDR3 loop spans 15 amino acids. The germline V gene has CDR1 DFQATT and CDR2 SNEGSKA (reference sequence). V was cut by 1 base and J by 3 bases, with 15 bases left in between. The CDR3 loop reads CSARVSGSDEETQYF. CDR3 bases: TGCAGTGCTAGAGTATCCGGGTCAGATGAAGAGACCCAGTACTTC.

Ten or more counts support this clonotype. The rearrangement uses TRBV4-2 and TRBJ2-1; D gene unclear. V lost 0 bases and J lost 0, with 12 bases in between. The CDR3 length is 17 residues. Germline V gene sequence: CDR1 LGHNA, CDR2 YNFKEQ. DNA for the CDR3: TGTGCCAGCAGCCAAGACCTCGAGAAAAGCTCCTACAATGAGCAGTTCTTC. It translates to CASSQDLEKSSYNEQFF.

The genes are TRBV6-2 or TRBV6-3 and TRBJ2-1; tentative D call: TRBD2 (5 bases). The CDR3 contains 11 residues. Trimming removed 11 bases at V and 7 bases at J, with 12 bases between. The germline CDR1 and CDR2 sequences are MNHEY and SVGEGT. The CDR3 here is CAAGGRNEQFF. For the CDR3, the DNA is TGTGCCGCCGGAGGTCGGAATGAGCAGTTCTTC.

The V call is TRBV12-3 or TRBV12-4, the J call TRBJ2-1, with D hard to call. V gave up 2 bases and J gave up 14 bases, with 13 bases separating them. The CDR3 runs to 12 residues. The CDR3 nucleotides read TGTGCCAGCAGTTTAATGAACGGGCTGGAGTTCTTC. Amino acid sequence: CASSLMNGLEFF.

The chain uses TRBV7-2 and TRBJ2-7; 8 bases are a match to TRBD1. The junction had 4 bases not matched to a gene; V was cut back by 3 bases and J by 0 bases. CDR1 SGHTA and CDR2 FQGNSA come from the germline V gene. This CDR3 region has 15 residues. The CDR3 bases are TGTGCCAGCAGCTTCGACAGGGGAAGCTCCTACGAGCAGTACTTC. Protein: CASSFDRGSSYEQYF.

CDR3 protein: CASTTQLDFPLDYTF. For the CDR3, the DNA is TGCGCCAGCACCACCCAATTGGACTTTCCTCTAGACTACACCTTC. The rearrangement links TRBV5-1 to TRBJ1-2, with no clear D. Germline CDR1 SGHRS, CDR2 YFSETQ. V lost 6 bases, J lost 10 bases, and 25 bases lay in between. This CDR3 comprises 15 residues.

The DNA for the CDR3 is TGTGCCAGCAGCTTAGCGCTAAGCAGGGTAGAACTGTTTTTT. Protein product: CASSLALSRVELFF. The chain couples TRBV7-2 to TRBJ1-4; D perhaps matches TRBD1 (5 bases). This CDR3 contains 14 residues. V was cut by 0 bases and J by 12 bases, with 14 bases left in between. CDR1 is SGHTA and CDR2 is FQGNSA in the germline V gene.

This clonotype was picked up a small number of times. V is TRBV9 and J is TRBJ2-3; 11 nucleotides match TRBD2. The CDR3 runs to 16 residues. The ends lost 6 bases at V and 2 bases at J; junction bases unmatched: 8. Germline CDR1 and CDR2: SGDLS and YYNGEE. The CDR3 sequence is CASNLGLAEYTDTQYF. CDR3 nucleotide sequence: TGTGCCAGCAACTTGGGACTAGCGGAATACACAGATACGCAGTATTTT.

This clonotype was seen more than once but under ten times. The chain recombines TRBV25-1 with TRBJ2-3; 8 bases are a match to TRBD2. CDR1 MGHDK and CDR2 SYGVNS come from the germline V gene. The trim removed 3 bases at V and 2 bases at J, leaving 13 bases unmatched. CDR3 length: 18 residues. CDR3 in DNA: TGTGCCAGCAGTGAGTCGATCTATAGCGGGATAAACACAGATACGCAGTATTTT. Its protein is CASSESIYSGINTDTQYF.

The chain combines TRBV7-3 with TRBJ2-2; weak D call: TRBD1 (6 bases). Germline CDR1 SGHTA, CDR2 FQGTGA. The CDR3 extends over 13 amino acids. V gave up 5 bases and J gave up 5 bases, with 9 bases separating them. CDR3 DNA sequence: TGTGCCAGCAGCCCGGACAGTACCGGGGAGCTGTTTTTT. It encodes CASSPDSTGELFF.

V gene TRBV4-1 combines with J gene TRBJ2-7; 12 bases fit TRBD2. Trimming cost V 4 bases and J 0 bases; bases outside gene matches: 10. This CDR3 comprises 18 residues. In germline, CDR1 is MGHRA, CDR2 YSYEKL. The CDR3 is CASSREASSGGASYEQYF. CDR3 nucleotide sequence: TGCGCCAGCAGCCGAGAGGCATCTAGCGGGGGGGCCTCCTACGAGCAGTACTTC.

This rearrangement joins TRBV20-1 to TRBJ1-5, with TRBD1 matching over 9 bases. The CDR3 has 13 amino acids. V trimming: 3 bases; J trimming: 4 bases; junction bases outside the gene matches: 1. Germline V gene lookup returns CDR1 DFQATT and CDR2 SNEGSKA (reference sequence). The CDR3 spells CSARGTGNQPQHF. Here the CDR3 DNA reads TGCAGTGCTAGGGGGACAGGGAATCAGCCCCAGCATTTT.

A few counts support this clonotype. This chain connects TRBV5-6 to TRBJ2-7, with D possibly TRBD1 on 5 matching bases. Germline values: CDR1 SGHDT, CDR2 YYEEEE. The ends were cut back, 2 bases at V and 3 bases at J, with 12 bases in the middle. The CDR3 runs to 14 residues. Written as DNA, the CDR3 is TGTGCCAGCAGCTTACAGGCGGTCGGCTACGAGCAGTACTTC. Translation gives CASSLQAVGYEQYF.

This clonotype has a single count. J is TRBJ2-1 and V is TRBV20-1; 8 bases are shared with TRBD2. Germline lookup yields CDR1 DFQATT and CDR2 SNEGSKA (reference sequence). V gave up 1 base and J gave up 14 bases; unmatched junction bases: 13. The CDR3 sequence is 14 residues long. The CDR3: CSARGGRTVDGKFF. For the CDR3, the DNA is TGCAGTGCTAGAGGCGGGAGGACAGTTGACGGGAAGTTCTTC.